This T cell receptor (beta chain) was found in a study of blood T cells in healthy people across ages. Primed by a sample-barcoded 5' primer and a J-beta primer mix, a second PCR proceeded for about 6 to 11 cycles. MiXCR, run by TCRdb on the 5' RACE reads, gives a single entry per CDR3 protein. The profile shows over 1,300,000 distinct CDR3 sequences, 45% to 70% of them singletons. This CDR3 comprises 15 residues. CDR1 is KGHSH, CDR2 LQKENI, per germline. V lost 1 base and J 4 bases, leaving 13 bases between the germline ends. Researchers isolated at least 6 million PBMCs per sample. This TCR came from a man aged 18 to 29 in good health. Sequencing input: blood. This chain joins TRBV18 and TRBJ2-5, with D possibly matching TRBD1 (6 bases). The CDR3 here is CASSPLRQGRETQYF. DNA for the CDR3: TGTGCCAGCTCACCACTGCGGCAGGGGAGAGAGACCCAGTACTTC. Full variable domain (remainder filled in from reference TRBV18 and TRBJ2-5): NAGVMQNPRHLVRRRGQEARLRCSPMKGHSHVYWYRQLPEEGLKFMVYLQKENIIDESGMPKERFSAEFPKEGPSILRIQQVVRGDSAAYFCASSPLRQGRETQYFGPGTRLLVL.